This T cell receptor (beta chain) comes out of a study of cytomegalovirus exposure and HLA in healthy donors. Germline-derived CDR1 and CDR2 are SGHNT and YENEEA. The CDR3 is 16 residues long. V shed 5 bases, J shed 3 bases, and the junction held 9 bases outside the gene matches. PCR amplification relied on 60 Vbeta primers (plus 13 Jbeta primers). The assay was immunoSEQ multiplex PCR, and TCRdb's table has in-frame clones only and misses some. This repertoire comprises 180,000 or so clones; its ten largest clones make up approximately 0.74%. Sequenced material: PBMCs. This clonotype was sampled from a boy aged 10-17 years in good health and CMV-seronegative. The V call is TRBV11-3, the J call TRBJ2-2; 7 nucleotides align to TRBD1. Here the CDR3 reads CASSPRGQEYTGELFF. The CDR3 DNA reads as TGTGCCAGCAGCCCGAGGGGGCAGGAGTACACCGGGGAGCTGTTTTTT.